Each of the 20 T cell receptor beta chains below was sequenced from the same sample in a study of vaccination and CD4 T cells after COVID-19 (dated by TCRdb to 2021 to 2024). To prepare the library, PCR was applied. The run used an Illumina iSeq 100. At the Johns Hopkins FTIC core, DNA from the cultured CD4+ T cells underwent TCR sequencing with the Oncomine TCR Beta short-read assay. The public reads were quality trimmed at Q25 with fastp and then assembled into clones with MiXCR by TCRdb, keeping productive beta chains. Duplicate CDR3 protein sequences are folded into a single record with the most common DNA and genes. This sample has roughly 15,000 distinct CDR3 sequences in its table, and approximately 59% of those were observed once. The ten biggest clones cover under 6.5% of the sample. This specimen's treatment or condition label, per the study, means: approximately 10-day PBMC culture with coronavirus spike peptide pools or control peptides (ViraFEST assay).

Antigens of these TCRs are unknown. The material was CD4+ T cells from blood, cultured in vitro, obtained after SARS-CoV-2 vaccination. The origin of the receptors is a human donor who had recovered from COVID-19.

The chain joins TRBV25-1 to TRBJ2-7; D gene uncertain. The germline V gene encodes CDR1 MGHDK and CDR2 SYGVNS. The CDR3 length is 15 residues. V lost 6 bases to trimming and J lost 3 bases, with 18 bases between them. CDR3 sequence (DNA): TGTGCCAGCAGCCGTTATAAACGAAGCTTCTACGAGCAGTACTTC. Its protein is CASSRYKRSFYEQYF.

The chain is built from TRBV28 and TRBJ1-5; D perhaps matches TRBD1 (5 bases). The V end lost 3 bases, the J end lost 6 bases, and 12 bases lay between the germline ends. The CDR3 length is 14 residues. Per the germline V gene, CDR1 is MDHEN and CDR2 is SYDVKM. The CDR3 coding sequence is TGTGCCAGCAGTTTTGGGACTTTAGGTCAGCCCCAGCATTTT. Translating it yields CASSFGTLGQPQHF. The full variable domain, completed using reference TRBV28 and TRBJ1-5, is DVKVTQSSRYLVKRTGEKVFLECVQDMDHENMFWYRQDPGLGLRLIYFSYDVKMKEKGDIPEGYSVSREKKERFSLILESASTNQTSMYLCASSFGTLGQPQHFGDGTRLSIL.

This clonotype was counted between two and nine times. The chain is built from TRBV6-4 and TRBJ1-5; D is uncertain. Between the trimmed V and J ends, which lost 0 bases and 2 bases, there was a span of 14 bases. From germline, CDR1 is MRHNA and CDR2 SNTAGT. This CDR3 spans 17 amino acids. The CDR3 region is CASSDSPRGTGNQPQHF. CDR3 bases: TGTGCCAGCAGTGACTCACCACGGGGAACAGGCAATCAGCCCCAGCATTTT.

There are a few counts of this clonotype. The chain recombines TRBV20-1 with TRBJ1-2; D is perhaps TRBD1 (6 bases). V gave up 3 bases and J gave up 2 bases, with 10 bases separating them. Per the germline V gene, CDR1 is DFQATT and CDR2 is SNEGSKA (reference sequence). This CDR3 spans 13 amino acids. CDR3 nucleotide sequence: TGCAGTGCTAGGGGGGGCGGGAACTATGGCTACACCTTC. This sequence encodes CSARGGGNYGYTF.

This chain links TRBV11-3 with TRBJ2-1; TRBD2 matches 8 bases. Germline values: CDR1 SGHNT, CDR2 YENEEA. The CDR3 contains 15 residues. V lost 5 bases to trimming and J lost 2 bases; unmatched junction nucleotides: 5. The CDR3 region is CASSGSGNAYNEQFF. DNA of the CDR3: TGTGCCAGCAGCGGTAGCGGGAATGCCTACAATGAGCAGTTCTTC.

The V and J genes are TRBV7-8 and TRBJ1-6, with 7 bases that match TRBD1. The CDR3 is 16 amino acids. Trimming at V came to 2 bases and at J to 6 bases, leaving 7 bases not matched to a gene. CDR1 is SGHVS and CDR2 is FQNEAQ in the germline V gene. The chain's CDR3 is CASSLSPGQSNSPLHF. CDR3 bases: TGTGCCAGCAGCTTAAGCCCGGGACAGAGTAATTCACCCCTCCACTTT.

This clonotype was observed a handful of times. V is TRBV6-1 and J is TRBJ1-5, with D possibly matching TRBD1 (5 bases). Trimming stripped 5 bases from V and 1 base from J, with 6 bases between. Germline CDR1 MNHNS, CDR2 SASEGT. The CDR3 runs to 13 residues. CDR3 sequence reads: CASSRDSNQPQHF. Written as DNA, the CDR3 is TGTGCCAGCAGTCGGGACAGCAATCAGCCCCAGCATTTT.

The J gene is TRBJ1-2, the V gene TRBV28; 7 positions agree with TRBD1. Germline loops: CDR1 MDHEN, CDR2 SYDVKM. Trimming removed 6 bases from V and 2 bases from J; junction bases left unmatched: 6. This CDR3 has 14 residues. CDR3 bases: TGTGCCAGCAGCCTACGACAGGGCAACTATGGCTACACCTTC. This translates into CASSLRQGNYGYTF.

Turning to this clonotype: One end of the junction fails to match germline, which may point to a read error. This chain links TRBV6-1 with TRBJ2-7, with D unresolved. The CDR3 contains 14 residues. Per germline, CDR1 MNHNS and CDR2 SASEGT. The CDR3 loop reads CAISEYGGSYEQYF. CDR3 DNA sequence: TGTGCCATCAGTGAGTATGGCGGATCCTACGAGCAGTACTTC.

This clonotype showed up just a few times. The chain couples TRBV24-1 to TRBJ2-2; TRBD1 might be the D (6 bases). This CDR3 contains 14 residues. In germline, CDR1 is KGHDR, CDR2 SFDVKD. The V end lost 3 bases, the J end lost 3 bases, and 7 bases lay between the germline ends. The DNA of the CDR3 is TGTGCCACCAGTGATACAGGGTACACCGGGGAGCTGTTTTTT. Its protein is CATSDTGYTGELFF.

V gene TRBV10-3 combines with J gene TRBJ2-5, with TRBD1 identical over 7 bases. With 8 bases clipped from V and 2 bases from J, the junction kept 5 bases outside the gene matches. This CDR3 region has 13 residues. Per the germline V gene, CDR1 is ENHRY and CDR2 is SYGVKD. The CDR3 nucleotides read TGTGCCATCGCCGGGACAGCGCAAGAGACCCAGTACTTC. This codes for CAIAGTAQETQYF.

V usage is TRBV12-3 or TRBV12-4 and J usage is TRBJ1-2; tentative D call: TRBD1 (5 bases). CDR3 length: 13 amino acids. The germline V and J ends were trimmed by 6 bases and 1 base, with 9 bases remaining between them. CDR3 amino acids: CASSPDSNYGYTF. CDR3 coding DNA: TGTGCCAGCAGCCCAGACAGTAACTATGGCTACACCTTC.

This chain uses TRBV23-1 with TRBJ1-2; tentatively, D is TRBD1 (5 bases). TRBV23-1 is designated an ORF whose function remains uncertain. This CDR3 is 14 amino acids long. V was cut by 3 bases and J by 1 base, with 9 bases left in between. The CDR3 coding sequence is TGCGCCAGCAGTCAGGGGACGGTTAACTATGGCTACACCTTC. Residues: CASSQGTVNYGYTF.

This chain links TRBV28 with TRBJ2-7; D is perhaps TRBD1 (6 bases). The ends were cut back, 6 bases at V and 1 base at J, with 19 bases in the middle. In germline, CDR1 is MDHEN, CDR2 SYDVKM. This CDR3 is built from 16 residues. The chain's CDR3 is CASRGAGTAISYEQYF. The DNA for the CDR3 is TGTGCCAGCAGGGGGGCTGGGACGGCAATTTCCTACGAGCAGTACTTC.

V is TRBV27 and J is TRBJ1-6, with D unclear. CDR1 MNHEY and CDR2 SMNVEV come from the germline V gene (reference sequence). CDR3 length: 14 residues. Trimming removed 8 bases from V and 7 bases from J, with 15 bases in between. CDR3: CASARESKNSPLHF. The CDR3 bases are TGTGCCAGCGCACGGGAGTCGAAGAATTCACCCCTCCACTTT.

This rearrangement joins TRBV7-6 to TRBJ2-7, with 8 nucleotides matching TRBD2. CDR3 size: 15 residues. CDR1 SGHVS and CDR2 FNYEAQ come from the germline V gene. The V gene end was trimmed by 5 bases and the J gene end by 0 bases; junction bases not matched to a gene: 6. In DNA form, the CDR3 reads TGTGCCAGCAGCCCACTAGCGGCGGCCTCCTACGAGCAGTACTTC. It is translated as CASSPLAAASYEQYF.

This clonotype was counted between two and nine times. The CDR3 is CASKDVGRDPRGTGELFF. In nucleotides, the CDR3 is TGTGCCAGCAAGGACGTCGGGAGGGACCCCCGGGGGACCGGGGAGCTGTTTTTT. This chain uses TRBV6-1 with TRBJ2-2; 8 positions match TRBD2. The CDR3 has 18 residues. Germline loops: CDR1 MNHNS, CDR2 SASEGT. J lost 5 bases, V lost 7 bases, and 18 bases had no gene match.

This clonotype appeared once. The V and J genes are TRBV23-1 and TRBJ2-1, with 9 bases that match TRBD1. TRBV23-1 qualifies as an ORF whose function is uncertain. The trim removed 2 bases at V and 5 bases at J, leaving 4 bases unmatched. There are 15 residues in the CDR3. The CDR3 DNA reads TGCGCCAGCAGTCAAAGGGACAGGGCCCACAATGAGCAGTTCTTC. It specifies CASSQRDRAHNEQFF.

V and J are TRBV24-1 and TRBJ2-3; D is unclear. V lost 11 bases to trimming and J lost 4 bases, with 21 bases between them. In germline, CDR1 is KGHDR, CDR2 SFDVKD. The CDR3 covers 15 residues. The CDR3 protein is CASSSYLLWADTQYF. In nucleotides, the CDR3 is TGTGCCAGCAGCTCATACCTGCTCTGGGCAGATACGCAGTATTTT.

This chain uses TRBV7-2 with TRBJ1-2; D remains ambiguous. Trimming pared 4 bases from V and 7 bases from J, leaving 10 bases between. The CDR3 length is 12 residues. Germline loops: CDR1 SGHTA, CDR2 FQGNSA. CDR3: CASSSSDAGYTF. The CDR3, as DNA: TGTGCCAGCAGCTCGTCGGACGCTGGCTACACCTTC.